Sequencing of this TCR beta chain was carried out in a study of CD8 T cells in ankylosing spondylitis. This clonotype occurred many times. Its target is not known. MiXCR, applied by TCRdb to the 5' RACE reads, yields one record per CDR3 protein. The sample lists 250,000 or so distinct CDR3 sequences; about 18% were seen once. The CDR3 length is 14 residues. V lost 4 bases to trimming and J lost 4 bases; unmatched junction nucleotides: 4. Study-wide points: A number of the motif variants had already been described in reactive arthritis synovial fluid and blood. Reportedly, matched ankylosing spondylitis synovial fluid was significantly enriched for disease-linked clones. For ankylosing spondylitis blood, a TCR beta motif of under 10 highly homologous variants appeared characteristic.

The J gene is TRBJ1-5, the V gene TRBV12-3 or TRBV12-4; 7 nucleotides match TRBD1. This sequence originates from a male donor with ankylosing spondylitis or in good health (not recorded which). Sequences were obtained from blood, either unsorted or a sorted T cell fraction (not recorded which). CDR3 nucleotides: TGTGCCAGCAGTTGGACAGGTGGGAATCAGCCCCAGCATTTT. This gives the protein CASSWTGGNQPQHF.